The TCR beta chain described here comes from a study of human T cells and chemical hapten exposure. Overall study findings and caveats: There was alopecia in the donors, so their immune response may differ from that of healthy people.

In the case of this clonotype: Its antigen remains unidentified.

Original processing methods: Sequenced samples showed a median of approximately 96,000 TCRs each, with counts running from around 25,000 to 690,000. TCRdb re-derived calls from the RACE reads in MiXCR, one entry per CDR3 protein. TCRdb, rather than the study authors, made the V and J calls. The sample holds under 400,000 distinct CDR3 sequences, roughly 5.3% seen once. Documented time point: pre-sensitization, week 0. Treatment described: therapeutic diphenylcyclopropenone sensitization with weekly scalp DPC. This material consisted of whole blood, taken in connection with sensitization to the hapten diphenylcyclopropenone (DPC). The sequence was obtained from a woman aged 50 to 60 with alopecia areata. Some clones in this sample may be carry-over from other donors' samples.

CDR3 sequence (DNA): TGTGCCAGCAGTTACAACGTGGGCTCGCGGACCTCCTACAATGAGCAGTTCTTC. Encoded protein: CASSYNVGSRTSYNEQFF. The V and J genes are TRBV28 and TRBJ2-1; D unclear. The CDR3 has 18 amino acids. CDR1 and CDR2 from the germline V gene are MDHEN and SYDVKM. Trimming removed 4 bases at V and 0 bases at J, with 19 bases between.